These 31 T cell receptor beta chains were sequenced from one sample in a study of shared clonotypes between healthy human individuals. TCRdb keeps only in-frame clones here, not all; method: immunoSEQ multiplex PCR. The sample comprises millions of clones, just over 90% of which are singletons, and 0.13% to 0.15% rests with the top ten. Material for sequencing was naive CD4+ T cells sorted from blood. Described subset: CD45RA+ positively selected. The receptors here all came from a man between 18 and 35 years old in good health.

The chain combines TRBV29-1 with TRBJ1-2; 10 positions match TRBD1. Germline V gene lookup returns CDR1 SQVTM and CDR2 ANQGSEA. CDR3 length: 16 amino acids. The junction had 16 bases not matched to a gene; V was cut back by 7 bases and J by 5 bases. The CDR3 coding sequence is TGCAGCGCCGAAGGACAGGGGGGCGGTTTAGGGTATGGCTACACCTTC. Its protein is CSAEGQGGGLGYGYTF. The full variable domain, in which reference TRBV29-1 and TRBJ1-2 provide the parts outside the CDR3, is SAVISQKPSRDICQRGTSLTIQCQVDSQVTMMFWYRQQPGQSLTLIATANQGSEATYESGFVIDKFPISRPNLTFSTLTVSNMSPEDSSIYLCSAEGQGGGLGYGYTFGSGTRLTVV.

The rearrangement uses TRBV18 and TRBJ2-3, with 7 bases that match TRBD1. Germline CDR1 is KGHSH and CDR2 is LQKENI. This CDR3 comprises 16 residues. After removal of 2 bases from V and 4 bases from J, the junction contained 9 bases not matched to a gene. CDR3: CASSPGETGRADTQYF. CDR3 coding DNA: TGTGCCAGCTCACCAGGCGAGACAGGGCGGGCAGATACGCAGTATTTT.

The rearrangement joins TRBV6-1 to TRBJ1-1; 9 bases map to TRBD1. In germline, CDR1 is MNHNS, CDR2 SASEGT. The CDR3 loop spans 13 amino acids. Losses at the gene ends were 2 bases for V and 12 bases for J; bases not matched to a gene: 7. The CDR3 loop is CASSENRGQGSFF. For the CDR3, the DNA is TGTGCCAGCAGTGAAAATAGGGGACAGGGTTCTTTCTTT.

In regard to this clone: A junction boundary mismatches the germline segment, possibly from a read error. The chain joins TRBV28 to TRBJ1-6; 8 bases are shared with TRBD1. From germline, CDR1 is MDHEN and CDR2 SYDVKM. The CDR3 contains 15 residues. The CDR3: CASRLLDREVSPLHF. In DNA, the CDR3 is TGTGCCAGCAGATTATTGGACAGGGAAGTCTCACCCCTCCACTTT.

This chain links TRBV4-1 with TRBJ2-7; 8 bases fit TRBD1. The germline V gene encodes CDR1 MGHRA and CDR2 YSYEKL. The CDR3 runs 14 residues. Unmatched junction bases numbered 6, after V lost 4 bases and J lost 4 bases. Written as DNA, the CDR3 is TGCGCCAGCAGCCCGCGGACAGGGATGTACGAGCAGTACTTC. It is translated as CASSPRTGMYEQYF.

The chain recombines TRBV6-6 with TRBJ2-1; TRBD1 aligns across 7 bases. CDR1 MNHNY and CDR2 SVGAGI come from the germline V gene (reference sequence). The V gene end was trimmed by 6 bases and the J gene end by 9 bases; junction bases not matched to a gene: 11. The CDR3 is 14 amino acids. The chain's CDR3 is CASRTTGPQFEQFF. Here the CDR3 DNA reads TGTGCCAGCAGAACGACAGGGCCCCAATTTGAGCAGTTCTTC.

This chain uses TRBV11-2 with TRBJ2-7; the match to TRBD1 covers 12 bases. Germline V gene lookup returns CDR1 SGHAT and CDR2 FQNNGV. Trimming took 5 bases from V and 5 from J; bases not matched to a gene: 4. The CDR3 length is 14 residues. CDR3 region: CASSPGQGANEQYF. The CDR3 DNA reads TGTGCCAGCAGCCCGGGACAGGGGGCGAACGAGCAGTACTTC.

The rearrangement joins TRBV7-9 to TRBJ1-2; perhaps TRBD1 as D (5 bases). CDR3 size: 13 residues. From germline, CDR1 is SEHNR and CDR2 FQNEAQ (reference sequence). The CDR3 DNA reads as TGTGCGATACAGGACGGACGGGGCTATGGCTACACCTTC. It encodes CAIQDGRGYGYTF.

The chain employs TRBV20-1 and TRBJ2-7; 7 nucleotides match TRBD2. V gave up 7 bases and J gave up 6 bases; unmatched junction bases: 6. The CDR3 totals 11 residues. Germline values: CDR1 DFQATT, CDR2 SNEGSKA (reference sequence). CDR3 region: CSGAGVSEQYF. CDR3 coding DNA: TGCAGTGGGGCGGGGGTGAGCGAGCAGTACTTC.

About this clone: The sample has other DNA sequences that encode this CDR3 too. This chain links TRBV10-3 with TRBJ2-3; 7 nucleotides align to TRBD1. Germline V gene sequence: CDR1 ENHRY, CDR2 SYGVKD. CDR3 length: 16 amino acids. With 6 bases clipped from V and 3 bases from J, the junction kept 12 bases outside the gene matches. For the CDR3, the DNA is TGTGCCATCAGCGACCGGGACAGAGGTGGGACAGATACGCAGTATTTT. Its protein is CAISDRDRGGTDTQYF.

The CDR3 here is CASSSLKGANEQYF. The DNA of the CDR3 is TGTGCCAGCAGTTCCTTAAAGGGGGCGAACGAGCAGTACTTC. The genes are TRBV28 and TRBJ2-7; 7 bases align to TRBD1. The germline V gene has CDR1 MDHEN and CDR2 SYDVKM. Trimming at V came to 4 bases and at J to 5 bases, leaving 8 bases not matched to a gene. The CDR3 runs to 14 residues.

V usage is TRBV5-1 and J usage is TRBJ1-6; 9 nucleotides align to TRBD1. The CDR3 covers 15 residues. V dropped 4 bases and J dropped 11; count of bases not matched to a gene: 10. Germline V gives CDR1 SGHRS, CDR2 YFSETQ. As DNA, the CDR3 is TGCGCCAGCAGCCCGGGGACAGGGCATTTCGCACCCCTCCACTTT. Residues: CASSPGTGHFAPLHF.

The CDR3 loop reads CASSVSTPTYNEQFF. The CDR3 coding sequence is TGTGCCAGCAGCGTATCGACTCCGACCTACAATGAGCAGTTCTTC. The chain uses TRBV9 and TRBJ2-1; unclear D gene. V lost 1 base, J lost 2 bases, and 10 bases lay in between. Germline CDR1 is SGDLS and CDR2 is YYNGEE. This CDR3 region has 15 residues.

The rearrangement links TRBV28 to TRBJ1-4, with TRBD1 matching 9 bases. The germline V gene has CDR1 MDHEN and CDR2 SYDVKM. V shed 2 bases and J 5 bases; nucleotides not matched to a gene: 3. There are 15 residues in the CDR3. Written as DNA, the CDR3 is TGTGCCAGCAGTTTAACAGGGGGCGGAAATGAAAAACTGTTTTTT. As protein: CASSLTGGGNEKLFF.

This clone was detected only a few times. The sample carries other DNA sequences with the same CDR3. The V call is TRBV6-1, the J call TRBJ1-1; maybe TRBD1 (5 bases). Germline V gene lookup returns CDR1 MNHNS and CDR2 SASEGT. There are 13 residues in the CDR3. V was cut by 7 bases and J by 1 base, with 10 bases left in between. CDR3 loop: CASIGQGNTEAFF. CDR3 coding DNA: TGTGCCAGCATCGGGCAGGGGAACACTGAAGCTTTCTTT.

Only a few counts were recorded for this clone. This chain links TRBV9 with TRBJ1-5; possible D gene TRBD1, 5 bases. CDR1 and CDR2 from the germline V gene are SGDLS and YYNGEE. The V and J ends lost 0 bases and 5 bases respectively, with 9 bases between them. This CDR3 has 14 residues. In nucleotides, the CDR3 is TGTGCCAGCAGCGTAGCAGGGACCGATCAGCCCCAGCATTTT. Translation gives CASSVAGTDQPQHF.

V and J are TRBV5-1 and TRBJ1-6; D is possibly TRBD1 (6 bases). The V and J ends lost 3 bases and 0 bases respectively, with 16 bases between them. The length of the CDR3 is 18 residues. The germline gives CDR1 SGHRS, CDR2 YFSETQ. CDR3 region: CASSSGGTSSSYNSPLHF. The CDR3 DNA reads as TGCGCCAGCAGCTCGGGCGGGACATCGAGCTCCTATAATTCACCCCTCCACTTT.

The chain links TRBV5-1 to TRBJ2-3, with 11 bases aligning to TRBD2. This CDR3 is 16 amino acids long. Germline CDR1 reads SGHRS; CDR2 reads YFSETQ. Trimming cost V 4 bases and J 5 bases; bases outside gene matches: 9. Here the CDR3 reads CASSHGTSGDGDTQYF. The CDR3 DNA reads TGCGCCAGCAGCCACGGGACTAGCGGAGATGGAGATACGCAGTATTTT. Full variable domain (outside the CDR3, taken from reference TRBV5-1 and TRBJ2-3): KAGVTQTPRYLIKTRGQQVTLSCSPISGHRSVSWYQQTPGQGLQFLFEYFSETQRNKGNFPGRFSGRQFSNSRSEMNVSTLELGDSALYLCASSHGTSGDGDTQYFGPGTRLTVL.

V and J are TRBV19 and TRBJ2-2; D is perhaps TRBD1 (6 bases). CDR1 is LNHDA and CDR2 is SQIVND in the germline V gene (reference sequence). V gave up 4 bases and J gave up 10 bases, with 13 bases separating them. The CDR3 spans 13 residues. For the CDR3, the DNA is TGTGCCAGTAGTACCATACAGGGCAAGGAGCTGTTTTTT. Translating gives CASSTIQGKELFF. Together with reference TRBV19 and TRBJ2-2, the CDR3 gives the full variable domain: DGGITQSPKYLFRKEGQNVTLSCEQNLNHDAMYWYRQDPGQGLRLIYYSQIVNDFQKGDIAEGYSVSREKKESFPLTVTSAQKNPTAFYLCASSTIQGKELFFGEGSRLTVL.

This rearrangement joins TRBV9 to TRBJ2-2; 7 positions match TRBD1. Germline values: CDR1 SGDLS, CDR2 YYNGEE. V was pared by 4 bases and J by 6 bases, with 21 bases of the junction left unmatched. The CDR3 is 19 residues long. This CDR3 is CASSPRVFVRQGFSGELFF. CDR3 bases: TGTGCCAGCAGCCCGAGGGTGTTTGTGCGACAGGGATTCTCCGGGGAGCTGTTTTTT.

The CDR3 bases are TGTGCCAGCAGTTACTCGGGGCAGGGCGACGAGCAGTACTTC. Protein sequence: CASSYSGQGDEQYF. The chain is built from TRBV6-5 and TRBJ2-7, with D tentatively TRBD1 (5 bases). CDR1 is MNHEY, CDR2 SVGAGI, per germline. Trimming took off 0 bases at V and 5 bases at J, with 11 bases between the two ends. The CDR3 is 14 amino acids.

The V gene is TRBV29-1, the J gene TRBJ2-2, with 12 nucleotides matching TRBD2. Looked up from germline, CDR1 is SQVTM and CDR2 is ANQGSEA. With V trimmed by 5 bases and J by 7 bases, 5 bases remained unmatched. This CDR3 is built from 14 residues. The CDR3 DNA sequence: TGCAGCGTTCGACTAGCGGGAGCTGTCGGGGAGCTGTTTTTT. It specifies CSVRLAGAVGELFF.

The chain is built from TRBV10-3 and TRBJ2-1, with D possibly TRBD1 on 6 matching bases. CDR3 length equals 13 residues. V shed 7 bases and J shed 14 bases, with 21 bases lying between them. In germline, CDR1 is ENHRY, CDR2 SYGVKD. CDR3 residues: CAITPGAPMGEFF. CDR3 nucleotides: TGTGCCATCACCCCAGGGGCCCCCATGGGAGAGTTCTTC.

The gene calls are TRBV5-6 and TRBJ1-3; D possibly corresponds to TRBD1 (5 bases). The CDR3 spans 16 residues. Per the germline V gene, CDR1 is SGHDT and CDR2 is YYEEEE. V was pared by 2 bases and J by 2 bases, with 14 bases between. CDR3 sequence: CASSLGEEKAGNTIYF. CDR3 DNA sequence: TGTGCCAGCAGCTTAGGGGAAGAGAAGGCTGGAAACACCATATATTTT.

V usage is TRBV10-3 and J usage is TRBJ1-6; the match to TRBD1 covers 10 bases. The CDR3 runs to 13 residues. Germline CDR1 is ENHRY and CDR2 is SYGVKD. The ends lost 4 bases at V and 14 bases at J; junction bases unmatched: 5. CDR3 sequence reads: CAISGDRGQALHF. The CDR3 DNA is TGTGCCATCAGTGGGGACAGGGGACAGGCCCTCCACTTT.

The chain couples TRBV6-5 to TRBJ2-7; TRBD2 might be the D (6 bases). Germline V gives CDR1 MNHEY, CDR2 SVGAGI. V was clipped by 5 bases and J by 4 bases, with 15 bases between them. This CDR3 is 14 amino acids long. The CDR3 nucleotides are TGTGCCAGCAGTCCCGGGGGAGGAGTATACGAGCAGTACTTC. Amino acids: CASSPGGGVYEQYF.

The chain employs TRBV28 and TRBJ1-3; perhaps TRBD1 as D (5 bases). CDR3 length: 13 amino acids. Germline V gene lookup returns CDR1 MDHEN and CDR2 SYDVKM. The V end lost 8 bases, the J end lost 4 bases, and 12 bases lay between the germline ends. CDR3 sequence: CASGSWGGNTIYF. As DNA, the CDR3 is TGTGCCAGCGGGTCTTGGGGGGGAAACACCATATATTTT.

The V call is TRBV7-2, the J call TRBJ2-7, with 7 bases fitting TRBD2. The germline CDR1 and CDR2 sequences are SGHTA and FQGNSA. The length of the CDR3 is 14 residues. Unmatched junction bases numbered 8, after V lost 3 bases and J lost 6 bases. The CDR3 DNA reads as TGTGCCAGCAGCTTGGGGGGGAGTCGAAGCGAGCAGTACTTC. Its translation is CASSLGGSRSEQYF.

CDR3 in DNA: TGCGCCAGCACCCAGGGGACATCCTACGAGCAGTACTTC. As protein: CASTQGTSYEQYF. This rearrangement joins TRBV5-1 to TRBJ2-7; maybe TRBD1 (6 bases). Germline lookup yields CDR1 SGHRS and CDR2 YFSETQ. CDR3 size: 13 residues. V was trimmed by 6 bases and J by 1 base, leaving 11 bases between them.

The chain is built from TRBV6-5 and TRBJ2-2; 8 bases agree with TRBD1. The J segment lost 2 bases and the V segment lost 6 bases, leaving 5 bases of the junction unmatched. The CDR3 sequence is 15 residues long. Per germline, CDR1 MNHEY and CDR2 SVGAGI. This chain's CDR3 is CASRPGQDNTGELFF. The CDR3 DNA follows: TGTGCCAGCAGACCGGGACAGGATAACACCGGGGAGCTGTTTTTT.

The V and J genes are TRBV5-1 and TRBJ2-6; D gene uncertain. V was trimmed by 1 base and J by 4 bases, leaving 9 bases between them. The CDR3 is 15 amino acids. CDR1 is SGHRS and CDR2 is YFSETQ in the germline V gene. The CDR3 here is CASSLSGAGANVLTF. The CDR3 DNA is TGCGCCAGCAGCTTGTCGGGCGCCGGGGCCAACGTCCTGACTTTC.